Following are 2 T cell receptor beta chains from one sample sequenced in a study of blood T cell repertoires in COVID-19. This table comes from immunoSEQ multiplex PCR, and its TCRdb copy is limited to in-frame clones, with some not included. Of approximately 470,000 clones in the sample, approximately 85% were seen once. Material: peripheral blood. Receptors originate from a human donor in a cohort sampled during active COVID-19.

The chain uses TRBV5-1 and TRBJ2-3, with 9 bases lining up with TRBD2. CDR1 SGHRS and CDR2 YFSETQ come from the germline V gene. This CDR3 has 16 residues. The trim removed 0 bases at V and 5 bases at J, leaving 7 bases unmatched. The CDR3 sequence is CASSLGGGRAQDTQYF. Written as DNA, the CDR3 is TGCGCCAGCAGCTTGGGTGGCGGGAGGGCTCAAGATACGCAGTATTTT.

J is TRBJ2-1 and V is TRBV18, with no clear D. This CDR3 has 15 amino acids. Germline V gene data show CDR1 as KGHSH and CDR2 as LQKENI. Trimming took 3 bases from V and 2 from J, leaving 11 bases between them. The chain's CDR3 is CASSPRGSAYNEQFF. CDR3 DNA: TGTGCCAGCTCACCGCGCGGAAGTGCCTACAATGAGCAGTTCTTC.